Listed below are T cell receptor beta chains from one sample, sequenced in a study of CD8 T cells in Susac syndrome. A single record per CDR3 protein comes from TCRdb applying MiXCR to the immunoSEQ multiplex PCR reads. The table lists some 77,000 distinct CDR3 sequences, 85% to 95% of them singletons. The sequenced sample consisted of CD4+ T cells from PBMCs. Receptors were obtained from a human donor with Susac syndrome. Each CDR3 is given with its conserved first and last residue. D genes are given only for firm matches. Clone size is not always given. Where it is, it says once, few, many or a class for expanded clones.

j_call d_call clone_size v_call cdr3_aa cdr3_nt
TRBJ1-2 TRBD1 - TRBV18 CASSPRQGTNYGYTF TGTGCCAGCTCACCGCGACAGGGAACTAACTATGGCTACACCTTC
TRBJ1-2 TRBD1 - TRBV12-3/TRBV12-4 CASSSPGQANYGYTF TGTGCCAGCAGTTCCCCGGGACAGGCAAACTATGGCTACACCTTC
TRBJ2-7 - - TRBV5-1 CASSLAGRSEQYF TGCGCCAGCAGCTTGGCCGGGAGAAGTGAGCAGTACTTC
TRBJ2-2 - - TRBV20-1 CSARSSGKTGELFF TGCAGTGCTAGATCCTCGGGGAAAACCGGGGAGCTGTTTTTT
TRBJ1-2 - - TRBV5-1 CASSSQPGGPYGYTF TGCGCCAGCAGCAGCCAGCCGGGTGGCCCCTATGGCTACACCTTC
TRBJ1-4 - once TRBV7-2 CASSLGSLNEKLFF TGTGCCAGCAGCTTAGGGAGCTTAAATGAAAAACTGTTTTTT
TRBJ2-1 TRBD2 - TRBV12-3/TRBV12-4 CASMANGLAGGEQFF TGTGCCAGCATGGCGAACGGACTAGCGGGAGGCGAGCAGTTCTTC
TRBJ1-2 - - TRBV28 CASSSLLPNRGRHYGYTF TGTGCCAGCAGTTCCTTGCTCCCTAATAGGGGCCGCCACTATGGCTACACCTTC
TRBJ2-2 TRBD2 few TRBV7-9 CASSRSPGLAAGELFF TGTGCCAGCAGCCGGTCCCCTGGGCTAGCGGCCGGGGAGCTGTTTTTT
TRBJ2-7 TRBD2 - TRBV7-3 CASSLTWTSPEQYF TGTGCCAGCAGCTTAACGTGGACTAGTCCCGAGCAGTACTTC
TRBJ2-6 - - TRBV2 CARRGELSHSGANVLTF TGTGCCAGAAGGGGCGAATTATCCCACTCTGGGGCCAACGTCCTGACTTTC
TRBJ1-4 TRBD1 - TRBV5-1 CASSTGQPNEKLFF TGCGCCAGCAGTACGGGACAGCCTAATGAAAAACTGTTTTTT
TRBJ2-7 - - TRBV5-1 CASSLDGRQAYEQYF TGCGCCAGCAGCTTAGATGGCAGGCAAGCCTACGAGCAGTACTTC
TRBJ2-2 - - TRBV19 CASSIRGSGGPLAGELFF TGTGCCAGTAGTATCAGGGGCTCGGGCGGTCCTCTCGCCGGGGAGCTGTTTTTT
TRBJ2-1 - once TRBV12-3/TRBV12-4 CASRRESFNEQFF TGTGCCAGCAGACGGGAGAGCTTCAATGAGCAGTTCTTC
TRBJ2-1 - - TRBV4-3 CASSGRDTSYNEQFF TGCGCCAGCAGCGGCCGGGACACCTCCTACAATGAGCAGTTCTTC
TRBJ1-2 - - TRBV11-2 CASSLESPGSIYGYTF TGTGCCAGCAGCTTAGAGTCCCCGGGCTCTATCTATGGCTACACCTTC
TRBJ1-1 - - TRBV18 CASSRLGGAETEAFF TGTGCCAGCTCACGGCTTGGGGGGGCTGAAACTGAAGCTTTCTTT
TRBJ1-3 - - TRBV30 CAWRHYSGNTIYF TGTGCCTGGCGACACTACTCTGGAAACACCATATATTTT
TRBJ1-6 - - TRBV27 CASSLWRRTSSYNSPLHF TGTGCCAGCAGTTTATGGAGGAGGACTAGCTCCTATAATTCACCCCTCCACTTT
TRBJ1-3 TRBD1 - TRBV25-1 CASSDLGQVAGNTIYF TGTGCCAGCAGTGATCTGGGACAGGTGGCTGGAAACACCATATATTTT
TRBJ1-1 - - TRBV6-2/TRBV6-3 CASSFGKARGTEAFF TGTGCCAGCAGTTTCGGGAAGGCCCGGGGCACTGAAGCTTTCTTT
TRBJ2-5 - - TRBV20-1 CSAGLGAIQETQYF TGCAGTGCTGGGTTAGGGGCGATCCAAGAGACCCAGTACTTC
TRBJ2-7 TRBD2 - TRBV28 CASSSPGGGFREQYF TGTGCCAGCAGTTCCCCGGGAGGAGGCTTCCGAGAGCAGTACTTC
TRBJ2-1 - - TRBV24-1 CATSDLAQGVSPQFF TGTGCCACCAGTGATTTGGCGCAGGGTGTCTCCCCCCAGTTCTTC
TRBJ2-5 - - TRBV7-2 CASSLGTFRETQYF TGTGCCAGCAGCTTAGGGACCTTTAGGGAGACCCAGTACTTC
TRBJ1-5 TRBD1 - TRBV27 CASSPRDSSYSNQPQHF TGTGCCAGCAGTCCCCGGGACAGTTCATATAGCAATCAGCCCCAGCATTTT
TRBJ1-5 - - TRBV30 CAWSERGNQPQHF TGTGCCTGGAGTGAAAGGGGCAATCAGCCCCAGCATTTT
TRBJ2-3 - few TRBV19 CASSLSGSTDTQYF TGTGCCAGTAGCCTTAGCGGAAGCACAGATACGCAGTATTTT
TRBJ1-2 TRBD1 few TRBV28 CASKGTGRFYGYTF TGTGCCAGCAAGGGGACAGGGAGGTTCTATGGCTACACCTTC
TRBJ2-4 - - TRBV14 CASSLRGVDIQYF TGTGCCAGCAGCCTCAGGGGAGTTGACATTCAGTACTTC
TRBJ1-3 - - TRBV3-1 CASSPVLGNTIYF TGTGCCAGCAGTCCTGTCCTGGGGAACACCATATATTTT
TRBJ2-5 - few TRBV24-1 CATSDPGALGETQYF TGTGCCACCAGTGACCCGGGAGCTTTGGGGGAGACCCAGTACTTC
TRBJ2-1 TRBD2 - TRBV27 CASSSPGLAGTTEQFF TGTGCCAGCAGTTCTCCGGGACTAGCGGGGACCACTGAGCAGTTCTTC
TRBJ2-1 - - TRBV20-1 CSARDQFSYNEQFF TGCAGTGCTAGAGACCAGTTCTCCTACAATGAGCAGTTCTTC
TRBJ2-1 TRBD2 - TRBV20-1 CSAKLGLAVPFTYNEQFF TGCAGTGCTAAGTTGGGACTAGCGGTTCCATTTACCTACAATGAGCAGTTCTTC
TRBJ1-6 - - TRBV20-1 CSASRGFDDSPLHF TGCAGTGCTAGTAGGGGGTTTGACGATTCACCCCTCCACTTT
TRBJ1-2 TRBD1 once TRBV20-1 CSASPTGANYGYTF TGCAGTGCTAGCCCGACAGGGGCTAACTATGGCTACACCTTC
TRBJ2-6 - - TRBV20-1 CSARGSLAANVLTF TGCAGTGCTAGAGGGTCCCTTGCGGCCAACGTCCTGACTTTC
TRBJ2-1 - - TRBV6-2/TRBV6-3 CASSYFDNEQFF TGTGCCAGCAGTTACTTCGACAATGAGCAGTTCTTC
TRBJ1-1 - - TRBV12-3/TRBV12-4 CASSFQREAFF TGTGCCAGCAGTTTCCAGAGGGAAGCTTTCTTT
TRBJ2-2 - - TRBV2 CASRRAGVNTGELFF TGTGCCAGCCGTAGGGCCGGGGTGAACACCGGGGAGCTGTTTTTT
TRBJ2-7 - - TRBV29-1 CSVGWTYEQYF TGCAGCGTTGGGTGGACCTACGAGCAGTACTTC
TRBJ2-3 TRBD1 - TRBV6-1 CASVSAGTVTDTQYF TGTGCCAGCGTTAGCGCCGGGACAGTTACAGATACGCAGTATTTT
TRBJ2-7 TRBD2 once TRBV19 CASAQREVNYEQYF TGTGCCAGTGCCCAGCGGGAGGTTAACTACGAGCAGTACTTC
TRBJ2-6 - - TRBV19 CASSNTHSGANVLTF TGTGCCAGTAGTAACACACACTCTGGGGCCAACGTCCTGACTTTC
TRBJ2-3 TRBD2 few TRBV7-3 CASSLPGVSGVRWYF TGTGCCAGCAGCCTACCCGGTGTTAGCGGGGTCCGTTGGTATTTT
TRBJ1-1 - - TRBV9 CASSVVGTNTEAFF TGTGCCAGCAGCGTAGTCGGCACAAACACTGAAGCTTTCTTT
TRBJ2-5 - once TRBV5-1 CASSREPLETQYF TGCGCCAGCAGCCGGGAGCCCCTAGAGACCCAGTACTTC
TRBJ2-7 TRBD1 - TRBV27 CASSLSYPGQSSSYEQYF TGTGCCAGCAGTTTATCATATCCGGGACAGTCCTCCTCCTACGAGCAGTACTTC
TRBJ2-3 - - TRBV5-6 CASSLPQPNTQYF TGTGCCAGCAGCTTACCCCAGCCTAATACGCAGTATTTT
TRBJ1-1 - - TRBV12-3/TRBV12-4 CASSGGRTEAFF TGTGCCAGCAGTGGGGGCAGGACTGAAGCTTTCTTT
TRBJ2-2 - - TRBV24-1 CATSDSRGNPNTGELFF TGTGCCACCAGTGATTCTAGGGGGAACCCGAACACCGGGGAGCTGTTTTTT
TRBJ1-4 - - TRBV29-1 CSGTANEKLFF TGCAGCGGGACGGCGAATGAAAAACTGTTTTTT
TRBJ1-3 - - TRBV7-8 CASSSTYYSGNTIYF TGTGCCAGCAGCTCGACATATTACTCTGGAAACACCATATATTTT
TRBJ2-1 - - TRBV5-1 CASSPAGLAINNEQFF TGCGCCAGCAGCCCGGCGGGGCTAGCGATTAACAATGAGCAGTTCTTC
TRBJ1-4 TRBD1 - TRBV5-1 CASSGTATGQRSPYEKLFF TGCGCCAGCAGCGGTACCGCGACGGGACAGAGGTCCCCTTATGAAAAACTGTTTTTT
TRBJ2-3 - - TRBV7-6 CASSLNPSGATDTQYF TGTGCCAGCAGCTTAAACCCCTCGGGCGCAACAGATACGCAGTATTTT
TRBJ2-2 TRBD2 - TRBV19 CASSMGLVDTGELFF TGTGCCAGTAGTATGGGACTAGTGGACACCGGGGAGCTGTTTTTT
TRBJ2-7 - - TRBV27 CASSLDGGAGIYEQYF TGTGCCAGCAGTTTAGATGGCGGAGCAGGGATCTACGAGCAGTACTTC